This TCR beta chain was sequenced for a study of identifying expanded T cells in peripheral blood. Healthy donors had no documented immune events, such as infections, while sampled. Regarding the study as a whole: Approximately two-week clone count variance significantly increased as total template count grew. Over approximately two and four weeks, about 15 and 18 clones changed, versus roughly 1.2 between replicates.

Assay: immunoSEQ multiplex PCR; the TCRdb copy retains only in-frame clones and omits some. The top ten hold over 15% of the sample, which has 50,000 to 75,000 clones, around four fifths seen once. The CDR3 consists of 18 residues. Germline loops: CDR1 LGHNA, CDR2 YSLEER. With 0 bases clipped from V and 0 bases from J, the junction kept 8 bases outside the gene matches. Remarks on this clone: Antigen specificity is unknown.

The TCR sequence derives from a person aged 18-69 years in good health. Specimen: blood. The rearrangement links TRBV4-3 to TRBJ2-7; 10 bases align to TRBD2. The CDR3 spells CASSQEASGGRSSYEQYF. CDR3 nucleotides: TGCGCCAGCAGCCAAGAGGCTAGCGGGGGCCGAAGCTCCTACGAGCAGTACTTC.